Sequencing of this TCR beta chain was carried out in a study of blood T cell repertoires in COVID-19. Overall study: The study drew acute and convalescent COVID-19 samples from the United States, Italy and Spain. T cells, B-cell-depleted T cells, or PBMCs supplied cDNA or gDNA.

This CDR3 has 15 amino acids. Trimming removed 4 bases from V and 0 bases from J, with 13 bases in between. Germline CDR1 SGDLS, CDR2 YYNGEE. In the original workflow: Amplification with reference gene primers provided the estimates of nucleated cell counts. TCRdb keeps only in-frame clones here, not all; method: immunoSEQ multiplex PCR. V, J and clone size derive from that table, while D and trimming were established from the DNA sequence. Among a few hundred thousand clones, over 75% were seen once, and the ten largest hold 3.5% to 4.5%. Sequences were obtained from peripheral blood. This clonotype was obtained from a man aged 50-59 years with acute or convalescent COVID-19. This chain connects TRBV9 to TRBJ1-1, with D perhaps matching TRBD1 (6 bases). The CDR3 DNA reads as TGTGCCAGCAGCCCGAGAGGACAGTTGAACACTGAAGCTTTCTTT. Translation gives CASSPRGQLNTEAFF.